The next 20 T cell receptor beta chains were all read from a single sample in a study of cytomegalovirus exposure and HLA in healthy donors. Researchers ran the PCR with 60 Vbeta and 13 Jbeta primers. Clones were read by immunoSEQ multiplex PCR, and TCRdb kept only the in-frame ones, dropping some. The data contain tens of thousands of clones, 78% of them singletons. Specimen: PBMCs. All receptors derive from a middle-aged woman in good health and CMV-seronegative.

This clone has just one count. The chain joins TRBV27 to TRBJ2-7, with D possibly being TRBD2 (6 bases). The CDR3 loop spans 19 amino acids. V shed 7 bases and J shed 3 bases, with 31 bases lying between them. From germline, CDR1 is MNHEY and CDR2 SMNVEV (reference sequence). The CDR3 DNA sequence: TGTGCCAGCAAGATCTCAATGGACTCCCCTGCGGGAAGTCGCTACGAGCAGTACTTC. The encoded protein is CASKISMDSPAGSRYEQYF.

The chain employs TRBV19 and TRBJ1-1, with D perhaps matching TRBD1 (5 bases). CDR1 and CDR2 from the germline V gene are LNHDA and SQIVND (reference sequence). Trimming took off 6 bases at V and 2 bases at J, with 16 bases between the two ends. The CDR3 covers 15 residues. CDR3 nucleotide sequence: TGTGCCAGTAGCCGGATTTCGGGGGAAAACACTGAAGCTTTCTTT. Residues: CASSRISGENTEAFF.

This chain uses TRBV6-1 with TRBJ2-4; the D is unclear. Germline V lookup: CDR1 MNHNS, CDR2 SASEGT. V shed 6 bases and J shed 1 base, with 4 bases lying between them. The CDR3 loop spans 12 amino acids. In DNA form, the CDR3 reads TGTGCCAGCAGGGAGGCCAAAAACATTCAGTACTTC. Protein product: CASREAKNIQYF.

CDR3 in amino acids: CASSFRDRGPYEQYF. The CDR3 DNA sequence: TGTGCCAGCAGTTTTAGGGACAGGGGCCCCTACGAGCAGTACTTC. The chain joins TRBV6-5 to TRBJ2-7; the match to TRBD1 covers 10 bases. The CDR3 consists of 15 residues. The germline gives CDR1 MNHEY, CDR2 SVGAGI. V lost 4 bases and J lost 2; bases outside the gene matches: 5.

This clone was counted only a few times. The chain links TRBV5-1 to TRBJ1-4; 9 nucleotides align to TRBD1. V lost 3 bases and J lost 8; bases outside the gene matches: 14. The CDR3 runs 17 residues. Germline V gene sequence: CDR1 SGHRS, CDR2 YFSETQ. CDR3 sequence (DNA): TGCGCCAGCAGCTCGGATAGGACAGGGGCTCAAAACGAAAAACTGTTTTTT. It codes for CASSSDRTGAQNEKLFF.

This chain connects TRBV29-1 to TRBJ1-3; D gene uncertain. This CDR3 has 12 amino acids. Trimming stripped 4 bases from V and 4 bases from J, with 8 bases between. Germline CDR1 reads SQVTM; CDR2 reads ANQGSEA. CDR3 loop: CSVVPEGNTIYF. The CDR3 coding sequence is TGCAGCGTTGTCCCGGAGGGAAACACCATATATTTT.

The chain links TRBV11-2 to TRBJ2-7, with 9 bases matching TRBD1. This CDR3 has 16 residues. The trim removed 4 bases at V and 4 bases at J, leaving 11 bases unmatched. Germline V gene data show CDR1 as SGHAT and CDR2 as FQNNGV. DNA of the CDR3: TGTGCCAGCAGCTCAGAACCGGGACAGGGCGTATACGAGCAGTACTTC. Its translation: CASSSEPGQGVYEQYF.

This chain uses TRBV2 with TRBJ2-3; a weak D match, TRBD2 (5 bases). V lost 2 bases to trimming and J lost 2 bases, with 23 bases between them. The CDR3 sequence is 19 residues long. CDR1 SNHLY and CDR2 FYNNEI come from the germline V gene. CDR3 amino acids: CASSEIGISQRRYTDTQYF. CDR3 DNA sequence: TGTGCCAGCAGTGAAATCGGTATCTCACAGCGGAGATACACAGATACGCAGTATTTT.

A few counts support this clone. CDR3 sequence reads: CASSLALAGVYEQYF. In DNA form, the CDR3 reads TGCGCCAGCAGCTTGGCCTTAGCGGGAGTCTACGAGCAGTACTTC. This chain uses TRBV5-1 with TRBJ2-7, with TRBD2 matching over 9 bases. The CDR3 has 15 residues. J was trimmed by 3 bases and V by 0 bases; bases with no gene match: 4. Looked up from germline, CDR1 is SGHRS and CDR2 is YFSETQ.

The chain uses TRBV11-2 and TRBJ2-3, with D tentatively TRBD2 (5 bases). Per the germline V gene, CDR1 is SGHAT and CDR2 is FQNNGV. The CDR3 extends over 15 amino acids. Trimming stripped 5 bases from V and 6 bases from J, with 18 bases between. CDR3 nucleotides: TGTGCCAGCAGCCGCTTCCGGGAAAAGTTCGATACGCAGTATTTT. It yields the protein CASSRFREKFDTQYF.

This clone appeared once. The chain carries TRBV6-5 and TRBJ1-5, with a tentative D call TRBD1 (6 bases). The CDR3 has 15 residues. Trimming took 6 bases from V and 1 from J, leaving 13 bases between them. Germline V gene sequence: CDR1 MNHEY, CDR2 SVGAGI. The CDR3 DNA sequence: TGTGCCAGCAGCCTAGACAGGATGAGCAATCAGCCCCAGCATTTT. Translation: CASSLDRMSNQPQHF.

Points on this clone: At one boundary the junction diverges from the germline segment, which might be a read error. The V call is TRBV7-7, the J call TRBJ2-3, with 9 bases fitting TRBD1. Germline V gives CDR1 SSHAT, CDR2 FNYEAQ (reference sequence). The CDR3 totals 13 residues. This CDR3 is CASSLRTGATQYF. The CDR3 nucleotides are TGTGCTAGCAGCTTGAGGACAGGGGCTACGCAGTATTTT.

CDR3 nucleotides: TGTGCCAGCAGCCACCGGGACTTCACCTACGAGCAGTACTTC. It is translated as CASSHRDFTYEQYF. This chain connects TRBV7-9 to TRBJ2-7; D may be TRBD2 (6 bases). Germline lookup yields CDR1 SEHNR and CDR2 FQNEAQ (reference sequence). Between the trimmed V and J ends, which lost 5 bases and 2 bases, there was a span of 13 bases. The CDR3 extends over 14 amino acids.

The chain joins TRBV6-4 to TRBJ2-3; the match to TRBD2 covers 13 bases. Germline trimming cut 5 bases from V and 0 bases from J; bases unmatched to any gene: 8. This CDR3 is built from 18 residues. The germline gives CDR1 MRHNA, CDR2 SNTAGT. CDR3 residues: CASSSGLAGLGSTDTQYF. CDR3 nucleotide sequence: TGTGCCAGCAGTTCGGGACTAGCGGGACTTGGGAGCACAGATACGCAGTATTTT.

This rearrangement joins TRBV7-9 to TRBJ2-1; 7 bases agree with TRBD2. Germline V lookup: CDR1 SEHNR, CDR2 FQNEAQ (reference sequence). V shed 3 bases and J 5 bases; nucleotides not matched to a gene: 10. This CDR3 comprises 16 residues. The CDR3 DNA is TGTGCCAGCAGCTTCCGGAAAGCGGGAACTCACAATGAGCAGTTCTTC. Its translation: CASSFRKAGTHNEQFF.

This chain uses TRBV27 with TRBJ2-5; TRBD2 matches at 9 bases. Judging by the DNA end, TRBJ2-7 fits better; the J call may be wrong. The CDR3 contains 17 residues. CDR1 and CDR2 from the germline V gene are MNHEY and SMNVEV (reference sequence). This CDR3 is CASSPIDPSGINYEQYF. The DNA of the CDR3 is TGTGCCAGCAGTCCCATCGACCCTAGCGGGATAAACTACGAGCAGTACTTC.

The chain links TRBV18 to TRBJ2-5; 10 bases match TRBD2. The V and J ends lost 3 bases and 5 bases, in that order; junction bases with no gene match: 9. From germline, CDR1 is KGHSH and CDR2 LQKENI. This CDR3 spans 16 amino acids. The CDR3 loop reads CASSPEIAGGGETQYF. CDR3 nucleotide sequence: TGTGCCAGCTCACCGGAAATAGCGGGAGGTGGGGAGACCCAGTACTTC.

Comments on this clone: Germline and junction disagree at one end, which may indicate a read error. Other DNA sequences from this sample encode an identical CDR3 as well. The rearrangement joins TRBV30 to TRBJ2-5; D unclear. The CDR3 runs 11 residues. CDR1 is GTSNPN, CDR2 SVGIG, per germline (reference sequence). CDR3 protein: CAWSTRETQYF. In nucleotides, the CDR3 is TGCGCCTGGAGTACTCGAGAGACCCAGTACTTC.

The chain recombines TRBV19 with TRBJ2-4; D call uncertain. V dropped 5 bases and J dropped 5 bases, with 4 bases sitting between them. This CDR3 comprises 11 residues. CDR1 and CDR2 (germline): LNHDA, SQIVND (reference sequence). The CDR3 DNA reads TGTGCCAGTAGTCTTGAAAACATTCAGTACTTC. This codes for CASSLENIQYF.

This clone has just one count. This chain uses TRBV5-8 with TRBJ2-7, with TRBD1 matching over 7 bases. V trimming: 4 bases; J trimming: 3 bases; junction bases outside the gene matches: 13. Germline CDR1 SGHTS, CDR2 YDEGEE. The CDR3 is 16 residues long. Here the CDR3 reads CASSVRQGSFFYEQYF. The CDR3 nucleotides read TGTGCCAGCAGCGTCCGACAGGGATCCTTTTTCTACGAGCAGTACTTC.